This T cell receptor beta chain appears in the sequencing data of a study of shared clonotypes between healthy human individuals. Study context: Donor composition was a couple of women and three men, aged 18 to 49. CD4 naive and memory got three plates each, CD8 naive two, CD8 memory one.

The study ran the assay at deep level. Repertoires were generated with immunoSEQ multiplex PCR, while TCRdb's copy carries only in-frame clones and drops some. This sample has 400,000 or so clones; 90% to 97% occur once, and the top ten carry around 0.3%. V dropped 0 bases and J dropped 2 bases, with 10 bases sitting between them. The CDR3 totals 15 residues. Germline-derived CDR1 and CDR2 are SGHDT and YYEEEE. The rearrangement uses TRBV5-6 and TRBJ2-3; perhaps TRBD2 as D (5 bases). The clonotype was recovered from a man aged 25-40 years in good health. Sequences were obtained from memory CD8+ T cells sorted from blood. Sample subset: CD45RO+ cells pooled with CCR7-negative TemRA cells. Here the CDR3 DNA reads TGTGCCAGCAGCTTGGGGCGTGACTACACAGATACGCAGTATTTT. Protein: CASSLGRDYTDTQYF.